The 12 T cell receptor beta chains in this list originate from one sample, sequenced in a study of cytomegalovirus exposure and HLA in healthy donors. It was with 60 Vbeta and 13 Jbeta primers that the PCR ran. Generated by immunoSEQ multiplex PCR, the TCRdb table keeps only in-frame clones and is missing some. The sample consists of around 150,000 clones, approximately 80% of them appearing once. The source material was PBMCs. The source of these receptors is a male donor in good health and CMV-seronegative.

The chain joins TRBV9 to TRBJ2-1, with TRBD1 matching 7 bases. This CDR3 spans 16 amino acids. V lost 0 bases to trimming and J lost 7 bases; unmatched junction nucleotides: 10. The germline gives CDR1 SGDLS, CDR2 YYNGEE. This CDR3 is CASSVASGGVLNEQFF. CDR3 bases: TGTGCCAGCAGCGTAGCTTCAGGGGGAGTGTTAAATGAGCAGTTCTTC.

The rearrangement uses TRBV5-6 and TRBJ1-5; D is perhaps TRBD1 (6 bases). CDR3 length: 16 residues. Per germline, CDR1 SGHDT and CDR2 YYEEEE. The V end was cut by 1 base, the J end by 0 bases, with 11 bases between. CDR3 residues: CASSLRGQNSNQPQHF. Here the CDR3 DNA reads TGTGCCAGCAGCTTGCGAGGACAGAATAGCAATCAGCCCCAGCATTTT.

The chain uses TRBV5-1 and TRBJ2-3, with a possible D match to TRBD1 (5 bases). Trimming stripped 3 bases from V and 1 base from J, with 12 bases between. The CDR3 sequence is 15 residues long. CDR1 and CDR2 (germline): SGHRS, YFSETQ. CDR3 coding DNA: TGCGCCAGCAGCTCCCAGGGCAGGGGCACAGATACGCAGTATTTT. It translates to CASSSQGRGTDTQYF.

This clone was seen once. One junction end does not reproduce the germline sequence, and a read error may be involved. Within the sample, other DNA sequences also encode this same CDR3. The CDR3 region is CASSVATSAGGNTIYF. The CDR3 nucleotides read TGTGCCAGTAGCGTAGCTACTTCTGCCGGGGGAAACACCATATATTTT. The chain is built from TRBV9 and TRBJ1-3; D is unclear. This CDR3 spans 16 amino acids. Germline assignment: CDR1 SGDLS and CDR2 YYNGEE.

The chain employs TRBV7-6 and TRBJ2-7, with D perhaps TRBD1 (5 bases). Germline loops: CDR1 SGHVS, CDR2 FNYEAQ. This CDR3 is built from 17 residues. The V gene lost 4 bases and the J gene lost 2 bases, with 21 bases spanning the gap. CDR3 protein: CASSSSGAGRQPYEQYF. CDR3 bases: TGTGCCAGCAGCTCTAGTGGGGCCGGGCGGCAACCCTACGAGCAGTACTTC.

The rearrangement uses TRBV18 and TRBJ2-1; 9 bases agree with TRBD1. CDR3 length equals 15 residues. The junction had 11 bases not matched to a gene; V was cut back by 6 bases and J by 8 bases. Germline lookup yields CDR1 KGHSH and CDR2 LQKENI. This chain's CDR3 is CASSAITGGIDEQFF. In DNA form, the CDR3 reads TGTGCCAGCTCGGCAATAACAGGGGGCATCGATGAGCAGTTCTTC.

This CDR3 is CASRQQGVGQPQHF. CDR3 in DNA: TGTGCCAGTAGGCAACAGGGAGTGGGTCAGCCCCAGCATTTT. This sequence joins TRBV19 and TRBJ1-5; D perhaps matches TRBD1 (6 bases). V lost 6 bases, J lost 6 bases, and 15 bases lay in between. There are 14 residues in the CDR3. Per germline, CDR1 LNHDA and CDR2 SQIVND (reference sequence).

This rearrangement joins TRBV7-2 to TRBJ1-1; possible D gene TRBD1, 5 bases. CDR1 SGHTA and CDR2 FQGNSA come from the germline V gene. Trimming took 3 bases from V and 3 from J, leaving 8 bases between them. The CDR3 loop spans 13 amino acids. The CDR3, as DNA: TGTGCCAGCAGCTTCTCACAGGACACTGAAGCTTTCTTT. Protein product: CASSFSQDTEAFF.

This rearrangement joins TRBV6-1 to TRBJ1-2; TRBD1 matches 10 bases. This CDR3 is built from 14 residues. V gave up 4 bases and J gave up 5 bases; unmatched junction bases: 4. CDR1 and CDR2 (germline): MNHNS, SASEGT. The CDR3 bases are TGTGCCAGCAGTGGCAGGGACAGGGGATATGGCTACACCTTC. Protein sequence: CASSGRDRGYGYTF.

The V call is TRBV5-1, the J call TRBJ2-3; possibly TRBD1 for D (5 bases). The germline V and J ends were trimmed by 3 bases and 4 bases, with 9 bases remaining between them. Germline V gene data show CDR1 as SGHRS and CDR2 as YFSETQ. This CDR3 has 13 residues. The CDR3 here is CASSSRQSDTQYF. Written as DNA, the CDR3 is TGCGCCAGCAGCTCCCGACAGTCAGATACGCAGTATTTT.

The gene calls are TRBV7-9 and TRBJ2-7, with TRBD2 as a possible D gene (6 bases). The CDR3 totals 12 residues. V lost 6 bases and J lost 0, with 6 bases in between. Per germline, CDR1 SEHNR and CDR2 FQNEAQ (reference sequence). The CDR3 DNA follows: TGTGCCAGCAGGGGGGGCTCCTACGAGCAGTACTTC. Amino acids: CASRGGSYEQYF.

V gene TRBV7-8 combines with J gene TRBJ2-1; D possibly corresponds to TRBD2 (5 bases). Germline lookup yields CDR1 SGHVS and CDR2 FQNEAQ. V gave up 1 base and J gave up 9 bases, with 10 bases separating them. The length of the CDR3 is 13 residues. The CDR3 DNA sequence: TGTGCCAGCAGCTTAGAGCCTAGCACTGAGCAGTTCTTC. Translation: CASSLEPSTEQFF.